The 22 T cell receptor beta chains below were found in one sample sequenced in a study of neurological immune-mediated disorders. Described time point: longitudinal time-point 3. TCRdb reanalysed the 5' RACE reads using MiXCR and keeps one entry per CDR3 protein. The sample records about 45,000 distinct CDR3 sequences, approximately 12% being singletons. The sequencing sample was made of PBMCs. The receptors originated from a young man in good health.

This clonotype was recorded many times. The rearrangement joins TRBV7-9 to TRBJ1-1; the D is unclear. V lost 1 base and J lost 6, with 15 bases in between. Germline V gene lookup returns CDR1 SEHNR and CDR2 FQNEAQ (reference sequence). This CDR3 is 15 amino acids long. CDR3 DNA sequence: TGTGCCAGCAGCTTAGGAATGGGTCCCCTCTCTGAAGCTTTCTTT. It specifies CASSLGMGPLSEAFF.

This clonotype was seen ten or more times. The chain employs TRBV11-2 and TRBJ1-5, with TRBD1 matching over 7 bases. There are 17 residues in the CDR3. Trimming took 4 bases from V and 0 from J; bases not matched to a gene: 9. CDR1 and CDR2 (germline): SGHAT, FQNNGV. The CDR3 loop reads CASSSGRDSNSNQPQHF. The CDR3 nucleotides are TGTGCCAGCAGCTCGGGGCGGGACAGCAATAGCAATCAGCCCCAGCATTTT.

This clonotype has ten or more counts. CDR3 sequence reads: CASTQDRNNNQPQHF. Written as DNA, the CDR3 is TGTGCCAGCACCCAGGACAGGAACAACAATCAGCCCCAGCATTTT. The rearrangement uses TRBV7-8 and TRBJ1-5; 7 bases map to TRBD1. The junction had 9 bases not matched to a gene; V was cut back by 7 bases and J by 3 bases. Germline loops: CDR1 SGHVS, CDR2 FQNEAQ. CDR3 length equals 15 residues.

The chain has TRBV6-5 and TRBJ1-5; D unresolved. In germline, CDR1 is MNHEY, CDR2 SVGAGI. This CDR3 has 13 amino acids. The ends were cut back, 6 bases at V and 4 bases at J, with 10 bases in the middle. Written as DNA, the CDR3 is TGTGCCAGCAGACTACGAGGGAATCAGCCCCAGCATTTT. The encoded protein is CASRLRGNQPQHF.

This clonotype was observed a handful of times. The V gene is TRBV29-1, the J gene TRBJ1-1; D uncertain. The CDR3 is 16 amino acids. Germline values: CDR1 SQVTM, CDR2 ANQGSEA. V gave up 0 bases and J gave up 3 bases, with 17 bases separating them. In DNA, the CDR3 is TGCAGCGTTGAAGACCCAGGTCGTCACGTTCACACTGAAGCTTTCTTT. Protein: CSVEDPGRHVHTEAFF. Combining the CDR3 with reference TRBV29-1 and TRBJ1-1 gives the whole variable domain SAVISQKPSRDICQRGTSLTIQCQVDSQVTMMFWYRQQPGQSLTLIATANQGSEATYESGFVIDKFPISRPNLTFSTLTVSNMSPEDSSIYLCSVEDPGRHVHTEAFFGQGTRLTVV.

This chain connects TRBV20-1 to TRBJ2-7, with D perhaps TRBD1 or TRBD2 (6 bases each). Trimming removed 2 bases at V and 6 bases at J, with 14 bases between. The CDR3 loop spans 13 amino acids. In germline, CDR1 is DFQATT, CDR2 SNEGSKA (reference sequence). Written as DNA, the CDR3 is TGCAGTGCTAGATCCACAGGGAGGTCCGAGCAGTACTTC. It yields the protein CSARSTGRSEQYF.

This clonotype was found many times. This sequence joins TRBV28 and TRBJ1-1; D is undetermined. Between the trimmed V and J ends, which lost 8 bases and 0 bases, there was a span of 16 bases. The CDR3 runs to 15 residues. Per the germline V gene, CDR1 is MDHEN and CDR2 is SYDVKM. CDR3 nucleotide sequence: TGTGCCAGCTCCTTCGGGGTGACCATGAACACTGAAGCTTTCTTT. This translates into CASSFGVTMNTEAFF.

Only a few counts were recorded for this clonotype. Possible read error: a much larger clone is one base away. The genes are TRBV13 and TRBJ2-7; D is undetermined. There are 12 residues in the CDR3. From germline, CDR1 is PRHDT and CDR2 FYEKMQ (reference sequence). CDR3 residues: CASSRYPYEQHF. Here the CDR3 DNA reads TGTGCCAGCAGCCGGTATCCCTACGAGCAGCACTTC. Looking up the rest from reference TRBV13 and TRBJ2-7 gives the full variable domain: AAGVIQSPRHLIKEKRETATLKCYPIPRHDTVYWYQQGPGQDPQFLISFYEKMQSDKGSIPDRFSAQQFSDYHSELNMSSLELGDSALYFCASSRYPYEQHFGPGTRLTVT.

CDR3 sequence (DNA): TGTGCCAGCAGCTTCGGAAACACCATATATTTT. Protein product: CASSFGNTIYF. J is TRBJ1-3 and V is TRBV7-2; D call uncertain. The CDR3 totals 11 residues. CDR1 and CDR2 from the germline V gene are SGHTA and FQGNSA. V lost 3 bases to trimming and J lost 4 bases, with 1 base between them.

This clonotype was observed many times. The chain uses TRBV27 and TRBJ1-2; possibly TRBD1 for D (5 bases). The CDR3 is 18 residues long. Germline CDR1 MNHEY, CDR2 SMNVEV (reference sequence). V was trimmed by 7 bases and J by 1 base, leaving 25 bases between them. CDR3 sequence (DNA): TGTGCCAGCAATTTCCGCTTGGCAGGCCCCGGGGGTAACTATGGCTACACCTTC. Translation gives CASNFRLAGPGGNYGYTF.

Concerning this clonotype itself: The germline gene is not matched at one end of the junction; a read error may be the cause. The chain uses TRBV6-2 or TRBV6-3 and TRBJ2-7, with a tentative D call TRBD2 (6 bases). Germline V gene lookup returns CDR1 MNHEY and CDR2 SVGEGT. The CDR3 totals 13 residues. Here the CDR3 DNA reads TGTGTCAGCACTCTCGGGGAGGCCTACGAGCAGTACTTC. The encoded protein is CVSTLGEAYEQYF.

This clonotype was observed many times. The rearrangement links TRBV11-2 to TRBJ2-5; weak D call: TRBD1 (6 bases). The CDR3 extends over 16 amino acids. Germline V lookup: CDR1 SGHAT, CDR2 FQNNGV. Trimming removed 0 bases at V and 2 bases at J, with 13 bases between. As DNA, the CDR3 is TGTGCCAGCAGCTTAGAGGGTCCGGACAGACAAGAGACCCAGTACTTC. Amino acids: CASSLEGPDRQETQYF. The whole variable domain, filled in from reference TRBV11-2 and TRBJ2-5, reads EAGVAQSPRYKIIEKRQSVAFWCNPISGHATLYWYQQILGQGPKLLIQFQNNGVVDDSQLPKDRFSAERLKGVDSTLKIQPAKLEDSAVYLCASSLEGPDRQETQYFGPGTRLLVL.

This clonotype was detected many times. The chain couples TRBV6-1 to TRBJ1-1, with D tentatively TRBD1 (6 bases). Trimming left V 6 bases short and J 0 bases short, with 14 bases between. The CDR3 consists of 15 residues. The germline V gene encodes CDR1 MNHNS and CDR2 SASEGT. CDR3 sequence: CASRAAGHLNTEAFF. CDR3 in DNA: TGTGCCAGCAGAGCGGCGGGACACCTGAACACTGAAGCTTTCTTT.

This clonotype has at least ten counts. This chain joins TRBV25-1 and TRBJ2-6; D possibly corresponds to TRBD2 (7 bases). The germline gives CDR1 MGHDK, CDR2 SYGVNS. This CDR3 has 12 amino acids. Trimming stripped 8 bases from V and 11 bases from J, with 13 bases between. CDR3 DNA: TGTGCCAGCTCTGGAGGGGGGGACGTCCTGACTTTC. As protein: CASSGGGDVLTF.

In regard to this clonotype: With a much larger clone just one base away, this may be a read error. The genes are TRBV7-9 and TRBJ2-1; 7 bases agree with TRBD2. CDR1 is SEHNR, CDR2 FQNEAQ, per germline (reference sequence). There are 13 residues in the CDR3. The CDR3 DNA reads TGTGCCAGCAGCTTTGGCGGGAGCGATGAGCGGTTCTTC. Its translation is CASSFGGSDERFF.

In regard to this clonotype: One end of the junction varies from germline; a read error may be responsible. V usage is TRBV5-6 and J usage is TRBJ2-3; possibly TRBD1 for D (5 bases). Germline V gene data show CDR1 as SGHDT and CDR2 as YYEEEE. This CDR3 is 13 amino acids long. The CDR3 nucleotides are TGTGACAGCAGCAAAGAGGACACAGATACACAGTATTTT. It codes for CDSSKEDTDTQYF.

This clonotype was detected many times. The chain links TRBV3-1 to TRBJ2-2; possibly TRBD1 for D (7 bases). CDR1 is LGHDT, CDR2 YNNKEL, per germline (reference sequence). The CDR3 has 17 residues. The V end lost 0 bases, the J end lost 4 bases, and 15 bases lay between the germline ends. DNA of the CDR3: TGTGCCAGCAGCCAAGATCACGGCGGGGACAGCACCGGGGAGCTGTTTTTT. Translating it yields CASSQDHGGDSTGELFF. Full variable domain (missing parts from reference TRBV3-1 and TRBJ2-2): DTAVSQTPKYLVTQMGNDKSIKCEQNLGHDTMYWYKQDSKKFLKIMFSYNNKELIINETVPNRFSPKSPDKAHLNLHINSLELGDSAVYFCASSQDHGGDSTGELFFGEGSRLTVL.

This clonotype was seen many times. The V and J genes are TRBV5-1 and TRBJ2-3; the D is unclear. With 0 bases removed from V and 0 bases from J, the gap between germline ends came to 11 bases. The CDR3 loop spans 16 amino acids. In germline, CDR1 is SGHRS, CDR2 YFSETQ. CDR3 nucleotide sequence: TGCGCCAGCAGCTTGGCGGTTAGAGGTAGCACAGATACGCAGTATTTT. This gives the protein CASSLAVRGSTDTQYF.

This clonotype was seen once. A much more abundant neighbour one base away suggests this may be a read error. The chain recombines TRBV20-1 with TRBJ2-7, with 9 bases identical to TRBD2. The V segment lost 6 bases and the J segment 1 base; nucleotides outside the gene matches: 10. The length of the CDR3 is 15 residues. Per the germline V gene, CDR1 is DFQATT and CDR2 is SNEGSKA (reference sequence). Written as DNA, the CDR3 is TGCAGTGCCGAAATAGCGGGAGAAGCATCCTACGAGCAGTACTTC. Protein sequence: CSAEIAGEASYEQYF.

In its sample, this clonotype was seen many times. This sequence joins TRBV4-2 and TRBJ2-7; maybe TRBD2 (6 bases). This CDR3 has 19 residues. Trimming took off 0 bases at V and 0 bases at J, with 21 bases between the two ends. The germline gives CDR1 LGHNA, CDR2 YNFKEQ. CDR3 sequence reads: CASSQDLPFLRENSYEQYF. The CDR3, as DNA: TGTGCCAGCAGCCAAGATTTACCTTTTTTGCGGGAAAACTCCTACGAGCAGTACTTC.

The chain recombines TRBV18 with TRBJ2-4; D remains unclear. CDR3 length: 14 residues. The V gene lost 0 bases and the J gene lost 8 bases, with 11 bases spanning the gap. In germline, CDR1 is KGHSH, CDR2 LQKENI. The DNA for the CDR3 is TGTGCCAGCTCACCACCGGCACCCCGGGACATTCAGTACTTC. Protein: CASSPPAPRDIQYF.

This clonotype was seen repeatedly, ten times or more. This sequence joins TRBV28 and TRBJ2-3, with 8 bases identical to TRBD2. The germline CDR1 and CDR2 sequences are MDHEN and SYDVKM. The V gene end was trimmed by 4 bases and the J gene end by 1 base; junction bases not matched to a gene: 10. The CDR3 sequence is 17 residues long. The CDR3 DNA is TGTGCCAGCAGTTCTCCGGGGGGGGCTCTCGGCACAGATACGCAGTATTTT. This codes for CASSSPGGALGTDTQYF.